This T cell receptor beta chain was found in a study of T cell changes during pregnancy in multiple sclerosis (dated by TCRdb to between 2018 and 2021). In terms of the full investigation: The study examined how the T cell repertoire changed over the course of pregnancy in women with multiple sclerosis.

The method behind the library was the immunoSEQ multiplex PCR assay. This immuneACCESS table, as held by TCRdb, lists in-frame sequences with V and J called but not all clones. Of the missing ones, under half trace to an unresolved V gene in checked studies; the others have no known cause. This sample has about 52,000 clones in its table, and 80% to 95% of those were observed once. The ten largest clones represent more than 0.15% of the sample. Concerning this clone itself: This receptor's antigen is unknown. No much larger clone is present one base from it, and per-base qualities are unavailable.

The receptor's source is a female donor in good health, enrolled as a control in a pregnancy study. Source: CD4+ T cells from peripheral blood mononuclear cells, taken after pregnancy.

The DNA sequence reads TGTGCCAGCATGTTACGACAGGGGACCTACAATGAGCAGTTCTTC. It specifies CASMLRQGTYNEQFF. The chain employs TRBV6-1 and TRBJ2-1; 8 bases in the junction line up with TRBD1. For this chain, trimming is 7 bases at the V end and 2 bases at the J end, and the number of junction bases without a gene match is 7. Its CDR3 holds 15 amino acids, cysteine through phenylalanine. The retained sequence is limited to the CDR3, 45 bases, with the frame set at the first base. As encoded in the germline V gene, CDR1 is MNHNS while CDR2 is SASEGT.